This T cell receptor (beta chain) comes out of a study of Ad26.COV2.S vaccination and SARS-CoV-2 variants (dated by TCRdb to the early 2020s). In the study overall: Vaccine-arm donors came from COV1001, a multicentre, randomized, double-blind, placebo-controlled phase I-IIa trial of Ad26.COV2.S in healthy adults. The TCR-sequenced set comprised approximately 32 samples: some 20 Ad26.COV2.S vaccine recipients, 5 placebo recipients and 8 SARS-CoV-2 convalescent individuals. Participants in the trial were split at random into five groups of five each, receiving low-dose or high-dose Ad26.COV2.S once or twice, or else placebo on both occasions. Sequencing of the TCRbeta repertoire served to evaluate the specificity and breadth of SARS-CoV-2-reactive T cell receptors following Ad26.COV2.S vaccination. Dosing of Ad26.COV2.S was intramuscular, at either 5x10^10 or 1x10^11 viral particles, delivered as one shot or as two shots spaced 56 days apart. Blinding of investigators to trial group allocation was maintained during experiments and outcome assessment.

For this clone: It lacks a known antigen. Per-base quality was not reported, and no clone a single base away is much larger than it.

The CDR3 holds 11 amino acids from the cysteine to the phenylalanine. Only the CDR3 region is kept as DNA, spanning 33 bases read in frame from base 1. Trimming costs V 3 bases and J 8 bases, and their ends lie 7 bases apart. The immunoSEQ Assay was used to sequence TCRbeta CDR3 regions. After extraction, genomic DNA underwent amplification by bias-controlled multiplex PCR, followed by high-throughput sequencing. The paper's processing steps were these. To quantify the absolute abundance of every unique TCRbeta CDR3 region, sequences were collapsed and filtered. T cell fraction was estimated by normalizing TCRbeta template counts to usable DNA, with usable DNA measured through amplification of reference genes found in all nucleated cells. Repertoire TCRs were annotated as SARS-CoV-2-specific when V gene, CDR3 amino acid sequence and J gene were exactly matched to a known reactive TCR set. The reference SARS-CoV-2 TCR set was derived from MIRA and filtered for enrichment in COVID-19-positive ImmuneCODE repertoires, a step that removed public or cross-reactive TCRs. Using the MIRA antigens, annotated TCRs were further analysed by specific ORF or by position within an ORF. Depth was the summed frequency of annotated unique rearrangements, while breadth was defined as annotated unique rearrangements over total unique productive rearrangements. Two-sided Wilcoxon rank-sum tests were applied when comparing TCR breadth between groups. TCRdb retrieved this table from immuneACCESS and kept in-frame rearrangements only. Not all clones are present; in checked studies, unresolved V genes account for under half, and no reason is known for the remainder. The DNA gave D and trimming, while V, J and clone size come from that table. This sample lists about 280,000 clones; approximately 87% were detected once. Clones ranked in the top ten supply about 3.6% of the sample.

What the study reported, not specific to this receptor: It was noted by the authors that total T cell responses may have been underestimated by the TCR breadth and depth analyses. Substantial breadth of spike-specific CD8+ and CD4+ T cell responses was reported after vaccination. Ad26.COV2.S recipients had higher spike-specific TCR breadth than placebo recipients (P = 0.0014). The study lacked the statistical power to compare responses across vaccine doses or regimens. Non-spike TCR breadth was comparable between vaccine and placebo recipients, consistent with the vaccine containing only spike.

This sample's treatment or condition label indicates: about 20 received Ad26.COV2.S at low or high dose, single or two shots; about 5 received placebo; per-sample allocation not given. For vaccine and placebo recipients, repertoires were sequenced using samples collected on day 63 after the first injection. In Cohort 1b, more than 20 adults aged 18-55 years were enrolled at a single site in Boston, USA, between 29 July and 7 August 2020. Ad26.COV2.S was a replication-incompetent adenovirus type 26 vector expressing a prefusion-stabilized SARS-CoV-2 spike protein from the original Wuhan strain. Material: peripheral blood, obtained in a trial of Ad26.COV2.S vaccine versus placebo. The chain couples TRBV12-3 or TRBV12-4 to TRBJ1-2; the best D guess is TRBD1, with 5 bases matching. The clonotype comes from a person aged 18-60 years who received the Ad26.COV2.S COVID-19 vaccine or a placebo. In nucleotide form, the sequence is TGTGCCAGCAGTTTGGACATCGGCTACACCTTC. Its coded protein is CASSLDIGYTF.